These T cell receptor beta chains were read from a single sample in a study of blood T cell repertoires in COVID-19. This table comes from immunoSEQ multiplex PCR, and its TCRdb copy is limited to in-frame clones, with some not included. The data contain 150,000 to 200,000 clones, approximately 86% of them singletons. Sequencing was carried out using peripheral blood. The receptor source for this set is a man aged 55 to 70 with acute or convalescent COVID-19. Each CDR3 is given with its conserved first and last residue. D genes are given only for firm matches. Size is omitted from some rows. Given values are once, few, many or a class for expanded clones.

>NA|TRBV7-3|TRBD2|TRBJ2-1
CAQGDGRVINEQFF
TGTGCCCAAGGGGACGGGAGGGTCATAAATGAGCAGTTCTTC
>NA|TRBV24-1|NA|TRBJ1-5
CATSDSRGWGSNQPQHF
TGTGCCACCAGTGATTCCAGGGGTTGGGGTAGCAATCAGCCCCAGCATTTT
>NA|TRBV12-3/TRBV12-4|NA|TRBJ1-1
CASSLAPPKAFF
TGTGCCAGCAGTTTAGCCCCCCCTAAAGCTTTCTTT
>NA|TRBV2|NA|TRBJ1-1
CASSEWKGDAFF
TGTGCCAGCAGTGAATGGAAGGGAGACGCTTTCTTT
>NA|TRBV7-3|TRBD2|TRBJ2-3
CASSLTSGIFPQYF
TGTGCCAGCAGCTTGACTAGCGGGATATTTCCGCAGTATTTT
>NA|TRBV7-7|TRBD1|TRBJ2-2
CASSLSVEDRVPTGELFF
TGTGCCAGCAGCCTTTCCGTAGAGGACAGGGTTCCCACCGGGGAGCTGTTTTTT
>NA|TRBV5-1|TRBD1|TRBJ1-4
CASSLTGTATNEKLFF
TGCGCCAGCAGCCTGACCGGGACAGCAACTAATGAAAAACTGTTTTTT
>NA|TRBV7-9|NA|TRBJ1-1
CASSSLISNTEAFF
TGTGCCAGCAGCTCCCTTATTTCGAACACTGAAGCTTTCTTT
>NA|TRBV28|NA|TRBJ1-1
CASTQTRGGNTEAFF
TGTGCCAGCACCCAAACACGCGGAGGAAACACTGAAGCTTTCTTT
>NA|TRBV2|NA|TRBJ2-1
CASSEGRSSTYNEQFF
TGTGCCAGCAGTGAAGGAAGGAGTTCGACCTACAATGAGCAGTTCTTC
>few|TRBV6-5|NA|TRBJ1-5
CASLYRTNQPQHF
TGTGCCAGTCTCTACAGGACGAATCAGCCCCAGCATTTT
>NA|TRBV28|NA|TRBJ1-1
CASRAPLPRTEAFF
TGTGCCAGCAGGGCCCCCCTACCGCGGACTGAAGCTTTCTTT
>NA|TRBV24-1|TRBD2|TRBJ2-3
CATSDRSYRVAGQATQYF
TGTGCCACCAGTGATCGGTCCTATAGGGTAGCGGGACAAGCTACGCAGTATTTT
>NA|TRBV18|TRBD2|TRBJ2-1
CASSPPGTSGIFSYNEQFF
TGTGCCAGCTCACCACCCGGGACTAGCGGTATATTCTCCTACAATGAGCAGTTCTTC
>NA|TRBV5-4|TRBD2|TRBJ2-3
CASSILASSGDTQYF
TGTGCCAGCAGCATACTAGCGTCAAGCGGGGATACGCAGTATTTT
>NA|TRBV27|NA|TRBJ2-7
CASSPTGIPFQQYF
TGTGCCAGCAGTCCTACCGGGATCCCCTTTCAGCAGTACTTC
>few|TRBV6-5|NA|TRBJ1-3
CASSLGRTAGNTIYF
TGTGCCAGCAGCCTCGGACGGACTGCCGGAAACACCATATATTTT
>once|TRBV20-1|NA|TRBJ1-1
CSASIQGTEAFF
TGCAGTGCTAGTATTCAGGGCACTGAAGCTTTCTTT
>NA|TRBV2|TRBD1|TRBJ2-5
CAGRRDRGSQETQYF
TGTGCCGGGCGTAGGGACAGGGGGTCCCAAGAGACCCAGTACTTC
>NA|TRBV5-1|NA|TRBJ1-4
CASRQGTNEKLFF
TGCGCCAGCAGACAGGGAACTAATGAAAAACTGTTTTTT
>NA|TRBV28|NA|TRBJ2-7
CASSGLGAIVTYEQYF
TGTGCCAGCAGTGGGTTGGGGGCGATTGTAACCTACGAGCAGTACTTC
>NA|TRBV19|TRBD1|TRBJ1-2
CASTTDRDRDGYTF
TGTGCCAGTACCACCGACAGGGATCGCGATGGCTACACCTTC
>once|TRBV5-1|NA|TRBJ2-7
CASSFGTGAYEQYF
TGCGCCAGCAGCTTCGGCACGGGGGCCTACGAGCAGTACTTC
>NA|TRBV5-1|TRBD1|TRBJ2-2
CASSYSGGGTGELFF
TGCGCCAGCAGCTACTCAGGGGGCGGAACCGGGGAGCTGTTTTTT
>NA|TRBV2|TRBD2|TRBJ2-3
CASKEGLAGAADTQYF
TGTGCCAGTAAAGAGGGGCTAGCGGGAGCAGCAGATACGCAGTATTTT
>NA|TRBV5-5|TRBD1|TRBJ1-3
CASSSGQGAFGSGNTIYF
TGTGCCAGCAGCTCCGGACAGGGGGCTTTCGGGTCTGGAAACACCATATATTTT
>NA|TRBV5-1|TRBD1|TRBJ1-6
CASSPGQSDRPLHF
TGCGCCAGCAGCCCGGGACAGTCCGATAGACCCCTCCACTTT
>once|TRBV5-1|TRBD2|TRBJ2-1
CASSRLAGGSIAVSEQFF
TGCGCCAGCAGCAGACTAGCGGGAGGATCTATAGCGGTCAGTGAGCAGTTCTTC
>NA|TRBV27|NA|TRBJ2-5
CASSPRVQETQYF
TGTGCCAGCAGTCCCCGGGTACAAGAGACCCAGTACTTC
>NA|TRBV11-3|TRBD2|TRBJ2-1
CASSLGLAGVDEQFF
TGTGCCAGCAGCTTAGGACTAGCGGGTGTCGATGAGCAGTTCTTC